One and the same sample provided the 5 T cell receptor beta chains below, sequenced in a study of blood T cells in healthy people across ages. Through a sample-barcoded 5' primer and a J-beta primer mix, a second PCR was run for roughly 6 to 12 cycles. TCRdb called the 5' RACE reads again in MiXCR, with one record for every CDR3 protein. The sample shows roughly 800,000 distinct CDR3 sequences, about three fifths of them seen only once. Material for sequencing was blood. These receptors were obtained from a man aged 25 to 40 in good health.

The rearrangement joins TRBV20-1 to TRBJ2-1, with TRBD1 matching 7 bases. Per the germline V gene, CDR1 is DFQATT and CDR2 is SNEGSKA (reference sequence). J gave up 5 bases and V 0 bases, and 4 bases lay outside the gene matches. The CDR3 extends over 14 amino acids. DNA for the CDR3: TGCAGTGCTAGAGATGGGGACAGACACAATGAGCAGTTCTTC. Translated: CSARDGDRHNEQFF.

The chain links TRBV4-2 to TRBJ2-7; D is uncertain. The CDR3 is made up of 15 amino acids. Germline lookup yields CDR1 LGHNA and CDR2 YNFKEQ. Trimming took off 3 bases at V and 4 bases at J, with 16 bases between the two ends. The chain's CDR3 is CASSHQGRSEYEQYF. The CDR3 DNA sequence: TGTGCCAGCAGCCACCAAGGACGGTCGGAATACGAGCAGTACTTC.

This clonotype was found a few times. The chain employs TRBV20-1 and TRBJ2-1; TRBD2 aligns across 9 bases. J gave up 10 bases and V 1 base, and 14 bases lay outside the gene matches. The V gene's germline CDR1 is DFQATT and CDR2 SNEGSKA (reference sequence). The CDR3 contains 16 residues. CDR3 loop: CSARGSGRPTQREQFF. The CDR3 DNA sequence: TGCAGTGCTAGAGGGAGCGGGAGGCCCACCCAAAGGGAGCAGTTCTTC.

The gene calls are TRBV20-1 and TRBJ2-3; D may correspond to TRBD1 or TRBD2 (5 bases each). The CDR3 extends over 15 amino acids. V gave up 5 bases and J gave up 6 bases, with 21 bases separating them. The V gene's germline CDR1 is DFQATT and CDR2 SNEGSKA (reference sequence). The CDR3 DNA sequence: TGCAGTGCTTCCCCTGGGGGTCGGGATGGCGATACGCAGTATTTT. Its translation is CSASPGGRDGDTQYF.

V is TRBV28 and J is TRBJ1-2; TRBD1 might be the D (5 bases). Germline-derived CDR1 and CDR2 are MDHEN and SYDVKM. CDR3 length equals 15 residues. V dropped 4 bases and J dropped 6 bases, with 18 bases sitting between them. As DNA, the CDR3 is TGTGCCAGCAGTTCCCCGGACAAGGGAGGGAATGGCTACACCTTC. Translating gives CASSSPDKGGNGYTF.